The 25 T cell receptor beta chains in this list originate from one sample, sequenced in a study of blood T cell repertoires in COVID-19 (dated by TCRdb to 2018 to 2020). Library creation used the immunoSEQ multiplex PCR assay. The clones in this table, taken by TCRdb from immuneACCESS, are in-frame only. Not every clone is retained; where verified, under half of the shortfall comes from an unresolved V gene, and the cause of the rest is unknown. Counted in this sample were 250,000 or so clones; more than 75% of them appeared once. The ten largest clones capture roughly 8.5% of the sample. The specimen was peripheral blood. Source of these receptors: a man between 35 and 55 years old with active or convalescent COVID-19.

This clone was seen just once. The chain uses TRBV12-3 or TRBV12-4 and TRBJ2-7, with TRBD2 as a possible D gene (5 bases). V was trimmed by 3 bases and J by 6 bases, leaving 12 bases between them. CDR3 length equals 13 residues. CDR3 bases: TGTGCCAGCAGTTTTTTGGCGGGCCGCGAGCAGTACTTC. Translated: CASSFLAGREQYF.

The chain has TRBV24-1 and TRBJ2-3, with D perhaps matching TRBD1 (5 bases). Germline V gene lookup returns CDR1 KGHDR and CDR2 SFDVKD. Trimming took off 9 bases at V and 4 bases at J, with 16 bases between the two ends. The CDR3 has 14 residues. The CDR3 loop reads CATRAGWGPDTQYF. In DNA, the CDR3 is TGTGCCACCCGTGCCGGGTGGGGCCCAGATACGCAGTATTTT.

This rearrangement joins TRBV5-6 to TRBJ2-7; TRBD2 might be the D (6 bases). V was shortened by 0 bases and J by 2 bases, with 15 bases between the two germline ends. Germline V CDR1 and CDR2: SGHDT, YYEEEE. This CDR3 has 16 amino acids. The CDR3 loop reads CASSLVGGNRAYEQYF. In DNA form, the CDR3 reads TGTGCCAGCAGCTTGGTCGGCGGGAATAGGGCCTACGAGCAGTACTTC.

This chain joins TRBV7-9 and TRBJ1-3; D uncertain. V gave up 1 base and J gave up 5 bases, with 15 bases separating them. CDR3 size: 16 residues. Germline V gene sequence: CDR1 SEHNR, CDR2 FQNEAQ (reference sequence). The CDR3 nucleotides are TGTGCCAGCAGCTTAGAGATACAGCTGAACCGAAACACCATATATTTT. Amino acids: CASSLEIQLNRNTIYF.

Worth noting for this clone: Other DNA variants within this sample encode the same CDR3. This rearrangement joins TRBV12-3 or TRBV12-4 to TRBJ1-1, with D maybe TRBD1 (6 bases). Trimming removed 4 bases at V and 1 base at J, with 7 bases between. The CDR3 runs 13 residues. CDR3 residues: CASSWTENTEAFF. The CDR3 DNA reads as TGTGCCAGCAGTTGGACAGAGAACACTGAAGCTTTCTTT.

This chain connects TRBV27 to TRBJ2-4; 7 bases match TRBD2. Germline loops: CDR1 MNHEY, CDR2 SMNVEV (reference sequence). J lost 6 bases, V lost 6 bases, and 8 bases had no gene match. CDR3 length: 14 amino acids. As DNA, the CDR3 is TGTGCCAGCAGCAGCCCGGGGGAGGGAAACATTCAGTACTTC. Residues: CASSSPGEGNIQYF.

This clone turned up a few times. The rearrangement joins TRBV6-5 to TRBJ2-7; TRBD1 matches 9 bases. The germline V gene encodes CDR1 MNHEY and CDR2 SVGAGI. The CDR3 length is 14 residues. J lost 2 bases, V lost 6 bases, and 5 bases had no gene match. CDR3 amino acids: CASRLGTGTYEQYF. In DNA, the CDR3 is TGTGCCAGCAGATTAGGGACAGGGACCTACGAGCAGTACTTC.

The chain carries TRBV28 and TRBJ1-1; D unclear. The CDR3 consists of 12 residues. Germline V gene sequence: CDR1 MDHEN, CDR2 SYDVKM. The V end lost 9 bases, the J end lost 1 base, and 9 bases lay between the germline ends. The CDR3 nucleotides read TGTGCCAGTAGGACTGGGAACACTGAAGCTTTCTTT. Its protein product is CASRTGNTEAFF.

The chain employs TRBV5-4 and TRBJ2-5; 8 nucleotides line up with TRBD2. J lost 5 bases, V lost 4 bases, and 4 bases had no gene match. This CDR3 has 13 amino acids. From germline, CDR1 is SGHNT and CDR2 YYREEE (reference sequence). The CDR3 is CASSVSGSETQYF. The CDR3 coding sequence is TGTGCCAGCAGCGTAAGCGGGAGTGAGACCCAGTACTTC.

The chain uses TRBV5-1 and TRBJ2-1; TRBD2 aligns across 12 bases. CDR3 length: 15 amino acids. V lost 4 bases, J lost 7 bases, and 6 bases stayed unmatched. Germline CDR1 reads SGHRS; CDR2 reads YFSETQ. CDR3 residues: CASSLQLAGGNEQFF. CDR3 DNA sequence: TGCGCCAGCAGCCTTCAACTAGCGGGAGGAAATGAGCAGTTCTTC.

DNA for the CDR3: TGTGCCAGCAGTGGGAGGGGATCTGGAAACACCATATATTTT. It translates to CASSGRGSGNTIYF. The V gene is TRBV25-1, the J gene TRBJ1-3; maybe TRBD1 (5 bases). The CDR3 is 14 residues long. V dropped 4 bases and J dropped 1 base, with 8 bases sitting between them. CDR1 and CDR2 from the germline V gene are MGHDK and SYGVNS. Full variable domain (rest looked up from reference TRBV25-1 and TRBJ1-3): EADIYQTPRYLVIGTGKKITLECSQTMGHDKMYWYQQDPGMELHLIHYSYGVNSTEKGDLSSESTVSRIRTEHFPLTLESARPSHTSQYLCASSGRGSGNTIYFGEGSWLTVV.

The V and J genes are TRBV5-1 and TRBJ1-1, with D possibly matching TRBD1 (5 bases). Germline V CDR1 and CDR2: SGHRS, YFSETQ. This CDR3 is 14 amino acids long. V lost 2 bases and J lost 4, with 12 bases in between. The DNA of the CDR3 is TGCGCCAGCAGCTTAACAGGTCTCGGCACTGAAGCTTTCTTT. Its protein product is CASSLTGLGTEAFF.

The J gene is TRBJ1-1, the V gene TRBV9, with TRBD1 as a possible D gene (6 bases). Germline lookup yields CDR1 SGDLS and CDR2 YYNGEE. V was cut by 6 bases and J by 0 bases, with 21 bases left in between. This CDR3 is built from 17 residues. This CDR3 is CASTPVGGALMNTEAFF. The CDR3 nucleotides are TGTGCCAGCACCCCGGTAGGGGGGGCCCTCATGAACACTGAAGCTTTCTTT. The whole variable domain, filled in from reference TRBV9 and TRBJ1-1, reads DSGVTQTPKHLITATGQRVTLRCSPRSGDLSVYWYQQSLDQGLQFLIQYYNGEERAKGNILERFSAQQFPDLHSELNLSSLELGDSALYFCASTPVGGALMNTEAFFGQGTRLTVV.

This sequence joins TRBV11-2 and TRBJ2-7; 11 nucleotides match TRBD1. Germline CDR1 and CDR2: SGHAT and FQNNGV. The CDR3 spans 15 residues. The V and J ends lost 3 bases and 0 bases, in that order; junction bases with no gene match: 1. The chain's CDR3 is CASSLGTGGSYEQYF. The DNA of the CDR3 is TGTGCCAGCAGCTTGGGGACAGGGGGCTCCTACGAGCAGTACTTC.

The sample holds a few counts of this clone. The chain links TRBV21-1 to TRBJ2-5; TRBD2, the table's D call, was not compared with the DNA. TRBV21-1 has pseudogene status. CDR3 length: 15 amino acids. The CDR3 reads CASSGSPGGSETQYF. As DNA, the CDR3 is TGTGCCAGCAGCGGGAGTCCGGGAGGGTCGGAGACCCAGTACTTC.

The chain combines TRBV10-2 with TRBJ2-1, with 8 bases matching TRBD2. The CDR3 totals 13 residues. Losses at the gene ends were 7 bases for V and 10 bases for J; bases not matched to a gene: 9. Germline loops: CDR1 WSHSY, CDR2 SAAADI. CDR3 bases: TGCGCCAGCACTCTAGCGGGCTCGGGGGAGCAGTTCTTC. Protein product: CASTLAGSGEQFF.

The chain has TRBV29-1 and TRBJ2-1, with 7 bases that match TRBD1. With 0 bases clipped from V and 6 bases from J, the junction kept 8 bases outside the gene matches. This CDR3 has 15 amino acids. Germline CDR1 reads SQVTM; CDR2 reads ANQGSEA. CDR3 protein: CSVEDWRQGRNEQFF. As DNA, the CDR3 is TGCAGCGTTGAAGATTGGAGACAGGGACGCAATGAGCAGTTCTTC.

V gene TRBV28 combines with J gene TRBJ2-7; 11 nucleotides line up with TRBD1. This CDR3 comprises 16 residues. Germline CDR1 and CDR2: MDHEN and SYDVKM. The V gene end was trimmed by 2 bases and the J gene end by 5 bases; junction bases not matched to a gene: 8. This chain's CDR3 is CASSLPGTGGLDEQYF. The CDR3 nucleotides read TGTGCCAGCAGTTTACCCGGGACAGGGGGATTAGACGAGCAGTACTTC.

The gene calls are TRBV7-3 and TRBJ2-1; D remains ambiguous. Germline CDR1 is SGHTA and CDR2 is FQGTGA. Deletions cut 0 bases from V and 7 bases from J, with 7 bases between. The CDR3 runs to 13 residues. Written as DNA, the CDR3 is TGTGCCAGCAGCTTAACGCGCTGGAATGAGCAGTTCTTC. Translation: CASSLTRWNEQFF.

Only a few counts were recorded for this clone. The rearrangement joins TRBV3-1 (or the pseudogene TRBV3-2) to TRBJ1-6; a possible D gene is TRBD1 (5 bases). This CDR3 region has 14 residues. Germline-derived CDR1 and CDR2 are LGHDT and YNNKEL (reference sequence). V shed 2 bases and J shed 5 bases, with 7 bases lying between them. CDR3 sequence: CASSQSGNNSPLHF. The CDR3 bases are TGTGCCAGCAGCCAATCAGGGAATAATTCACCCCTCCACTTT.

The chain has TRBV10-3 and TRBJ2-5, with 9 bases fitting TRBD1. CDR1 is ENHRY and CDR2 is SYGVKD in the germline V gene. This CDR3 is built from 13 residues. V shed 6 bases and J 4 bases; nucleotides not matched to a gene: 3. The CDR3 sequence: CAISQTGGETQYF. The CDR3 DNA sequence: TGTGCCATCAGCCAGACAGGGGGAGAGACCCAGTACTTC.

This clone was seen just once. The chain joins TRBV4-1 to TRBJ1-2; D is unresolved. The CDR3 loop spans 15 amino acids. Germline V gene lookup returns CDR1 MGHRA and CDR2 YSYEKL. Trimming took off 3 bases at V and 0 bases at J, with 11 bases between the two ends. The CDR3 bases are TGCGCCAGCAGCCAGGAGGCCTTAGCTAACTATGGCTACACCTTC. This encodes CASSQEALANYGYTF.

The V and J genes are TRBV6-4 and TRBJ1-2, with D unclear. There are 14 residues in the CDR3. Per the germline V gene, CDR1 is MRHNA and CDR2 is SNTAGT. With 3 bases removed from V and 4 bases from J, the gap between germline ends came to 12 bases. Here the CDR3 reads CASSEPRVGYGYTF. In DNA, the CDR3 is TGTGCCAGCAGTGAGCCGAGGGTGGGCTATGGCTACACCTTC.

The chain joins TRBV2 to TRBJ1-4, with TRBD1 matching 12 bases. From germline, CDR1 is SNHLY and CDR2 FYNNEI. Losses at the gene ends were 6 bases for V and 2 bases for J; bases not matched to a gene: 4. This CDR3 has 16 amino acids. The CDR3 here is CASSPGQGATNEKLFF. CDR3 nucleotides: TGTGCCAGCAGCCCGGGACAGGGGGCTACTAATGAAAAACTGTTTTTT.

The chain employs TRBV24-1 and TRBJ1-2; D gene ambiguous. Trimming cost V 4 bases and J 2 bases, with 10 bases left between them. CDR3 length: 14 residues. The germline V gene encodes CDR1 KGHDR and CDR2 SFDVKD. The CDR3 here is CATSDPQVNYGYTF. The CDR3 DNA follows: TGTGCCACCAGTGACCCACAAGTGAACTATGGCTACACCTTC.